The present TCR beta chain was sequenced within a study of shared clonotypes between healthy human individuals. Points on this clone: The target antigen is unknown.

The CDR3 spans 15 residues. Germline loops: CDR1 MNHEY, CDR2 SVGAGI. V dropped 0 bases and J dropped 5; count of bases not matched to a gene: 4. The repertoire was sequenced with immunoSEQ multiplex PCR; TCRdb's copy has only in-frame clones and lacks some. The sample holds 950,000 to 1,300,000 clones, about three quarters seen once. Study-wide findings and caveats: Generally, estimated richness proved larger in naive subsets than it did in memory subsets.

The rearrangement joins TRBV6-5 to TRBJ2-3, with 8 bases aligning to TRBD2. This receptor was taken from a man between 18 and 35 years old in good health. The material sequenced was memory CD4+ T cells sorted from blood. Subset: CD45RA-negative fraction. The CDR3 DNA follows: TGTGCCAGCAGTTACTCGGCGGGGGGTGGAGATACGCAGTATTTT. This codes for CASSYSAGGGDTQYF.